This T cell receptor beta chain was obtained from a study of CD8+ T cells in alopecia areata. A few counts support this clone. One end of the junction does not line up with germline, which may come from a read error. As the sequencing template, cDNA was produced by extracting RNA and reverse transcribing it. Method: immunoSEQ multiplex PCR; TCRdb's copy keeps in-frame clones and lacks some. The sample lists approximately 280,000 clones, roughly 60% occurring once. Treatment described: oral pan-JAK inhibitor, 5-10 mg twice daily. The investigators collected lesional scalp punch biopsies and peripheral blood from alopecia areata patients. The CDR3 is 13 amino acids. In germline, CDR1 is MNHEY, CDR2 SVGAGI.

This chain uses TRBV6-5 with TRBJ2-7; 7 bases map to TRBD1. This material consisted of CD4+ T cells sorted from blood, taken at week 24, from a patient treated with tofacitinib. The sequence was collected from a human donor with alopecia areata. The CDR3: CASSYGTAYAQYF. The CDR3 bases are TGTGCCAGCAGTTACGGGACAGCCTACGCGCAGTACTTC.